The next 22 T cell receptor beta chains were all read from a single sample in a study of T cell responses to AZD1222 COVID-19 vaccine. Measured with immunoSEQ multiplex PCR; TCRdb has only the in-frame clones, and not every one. This sample has 100,000 to 150,000 clones, with more than 70% found just once. This specimen consisted of peripheral blood, obtained 28 days after the second AZD1222 dose. All receptors come from an adult who received the AZD1222 COVID-19 vaccine.

V usage is TRBV7-9 and J usage is TRBJ1-1, with 12 positions matching TRBD1. This CDR3 has 18 residues. After removal of 1 base from V and 4 bases from J, the junction contained 10 bases not matched to a gene. The germline V gene has CDR1 SEHNR and CDR2 FQNEAQ (reference sequence). The CDR3 DNA is TGTGCCAGCAGCTTAGGGCCCCGGGACAGGGGGCAAGGCACTGAAGCTTTCTTT. It encodes CASSLGPRDRGQGTEAFF.

In its sample, this clone was seen a few times. CDR3 amino acids: CASSYWTGTLYGYTF. CDR3 bases: TGTGCCAGCAGTTACTGGACAGGGACTTTATATGGCTACACCTTC. The chain combines TRBV6-5 with TRBJ1-2; 8 bases match TRBD1. J gave up 5 bases and V 1 base, and 6 bases lay outside the gene matches. CDR1 and CDR2 from the germline V gene are MNHEY and SVGAGI. The CDR3 has 15 amino acids.

This chain connects TRBV7-2 to TRBJ2-7, with D possibly TRBD2 on 6 matching bases. The CDR3 contains 14 residues. Germline CDR1 SGHTA, CDR2 FQGNSA. V gave up 5 bases and J gave up 3 bases, with 14 bases separating them. In DNA, the CDR3 is TGTGCCAGCAGCACCGAGGCGGGATTCTACGAGCAGTACTTC. Translating it yields CASSTEAGFYEQYF.

V and J are TRBV5-1 and TRBJ2-3; D might be TRBD2 (5 bases). V lost 1 base, J lost 2 bases, and 8 bases lay in between. Germline V gives CDR1 SGHRS, CDR2 YFSETQ. This CDR3 is built from 14 residues. CDR3 coding DNA: TGCGCCAGCAGCTTGATGGGAGACACAGATACGCAGTATTTT. This gives the protein CASSLMGDTDTQYF. Full variable domain (outside the CDR3, taken from reference TRBV5-1 and TRBJ2-3): KAGVTQTPRYLIKTRGQQVTLSCSPISGHRSVSWYQQTPGQGLQFLFEYFSETQRNKGNFPGRFSGRQFSNSRSEMNVSTLELGDSALYLCASSLMGDTDTQYFGPGTRLTVL.

This sequence joins TRBV7-9 and TRBJ1-5; the D gene is possibly TRBD1 (5 bases). CDR1 is SEHNR and CDR2 is FQNEAQ in the germline V gene (reference sequence). The CDR3 runs 14 residues. Trimming pared 5 bases from V and 0 bases from J, leaving 8 bases between. CDR3 sequence: CASSPGVSNQPQHF. CDR3 coding DNA: TGTGCCAGCAGCCCGGGGGTTAGCAATCAGCCCCAGCATTTT.

This clone showed up just once. This sample includes further DNA sequences coding for the same CDR3. V and J are TRBV7-3 and TRBJ1-1; D uncertain. In germline, CDR1 is SGHTA, CDR2 FQGTGA. This CDR3 is built from 13 residues. Trimming removed 0 bases from V and 0 bases from J, with 2 bases in between. CDR3 sequence: CASSLTMNTEAFF. In nucleotides, the CDR3 is TGTGCCAGCAGCTTAACAATGAACACTGAAGCTTTCTTT.

This clone occurred once. This rearrangement joins TRBV15 to TRBJ2-2, with D perhaps being TRBD1 or TRBD2 (6 bases each). The CDR3 totals 15 residues. CDR1 LNHNV and CDR2 YYDKDF come from the germline V gene (reference sequence). V lost 3 bases and J 6 bases, leaving 14 bases between the germline ends. The CDR3 spells CATSRGGGGPGELFF. The CDR3 DNA is TGTGCCACCAGCAGGGGGGGCGGAGGGCCCGGGGAGCTGTTTTTT.

The CDR3 DNA is TGTGCCAGCAGCTTGGAGCCGCTCCAGTTCTTC. Its protein is CASSLEPLQFF. The J gene is TRBJ2-1, the V gene TRBV5-5; D not resolved. This CDR3 spans 11 amino acids. Germline lookup yields CDR1 SGHKS and CDR2 YYEKEE (reference sequence). V dropped 0 bases and J dropped 13 bases, with 8 bases sitting between them.

This chain uses TRBV24-1 with TRBJ2-1; 8 bases line up with TRBD2. The V and J ends lost 0 bases and 12 bases, in that order; junction bases with no gene match: 9. CDR3 size: 15 residues. CDR1 is KGHDR and CDR2 is SFDVKD in the germline V gene. DNA for the CDR3: TGTGCCACCAGTGATTTGGCGGGAGGTCCTCAAGGGCAGTTCTTC. It yields the protein CATSDLAGGPQGQFF.

This chain uses TRBV7-2 with TRBJ2-5, with D perhaps TRBD1 or TRBD2 (6 bases each). Germline assignment: CDR1 SGHTA and CDR2 FQGNSA. Trimming took off 1 base at V and 5 bases at J, with 14 bases between the two ends. This CDR3 spans 15 amino acids. The CDR3 sequence is CASSLVGGWGETQYF. CDR3 nucleotide sequence: TGTGCCAGCAGCTTAGTGGGGGGCTGGGGGGAGACCCAGTACTTC.

The chain combines TRBV7-2 with TRBJ2-7, with D maybe TRBD1 (6 bases). This CDR3 has 13 amino acids. Germline V gene sequence: CDR1 SGHTA, CDR2 FQGNSA. V lost 5 bases to trimming and J lost 5 bases, with 13 bases between them. The CDR3 region has the DNA TGTGCCAGCAGCCCACAGGGTACCGACGAGCAGTACTTC. This encodes CASSPQGTDEQYF.

CDR3 sequence (DNA): TGTGCCAGCAGCCCGGTTGAAGGGAGGCACAATGAGCAGTTCTTC. It translates to CASSPVEGRHNEQFF. This chain joins TRBV7-9 and TRBJ2-1, with TRBD2 as a possible D gene (6 bases). Germline CDR1 and CDR2: SEHNR and FQNEAQ (reference sequence). Trimming stripped 5 bases from V and 5 bases from J, with 16 bases between. This CDR3 is 15 amino acids long.

The chain employs TRBV5-1 and TRBJ2-1; unclear D gene. V was trimmed by 2 bases and J by 5 bases, leaving 11 bases between them. Germline V lookup: CDR1 SGHRS, CDR2 YFSETQ. CDR3 length: 14 amino acids. CDR3 in amino acids: CASSLLDGDNEQFF. The CDR3 DNA reads as TGCGCCAGCAGCTTATTGGACGGAGACAATGAGCAGTTCTTC.

The chain employs TRBV19 and TRBJ2-3; D gene unclear. Trimming cost V 2 bases and J 2 bases, with 5 bases left between them. From germline, CDR1 is LNHDA and CDR2 SQIVND (reference sequence). The CDR3 totals 13 residues. CDR3 sequence (DNA): TGTGCCAGTAGTATATGGGCCACAGATACGCAGTATTTT. Its protein product is CASSIWATDTQYF.

In this sample, this clone turned up once. The J gene is TRBJ2-5, the V gene TRBV7-2; D perhaps matches TRBD1 (6 bases). The length of the CDR3 is 15 residues. CDR1 and CDR2 from the germline V gene are SGHTA and FQGNSA. V was shortened by 5 bases and J by 5 bases, with 18 bases between the two germline ends. The CDR3 DNA reads as TGTGCCAGCAGCCAGACTGGACAGTCCGGGGAGACCCAGTACTTC. It yields the protein CASSQTGQSGETQYF.

The chain employs TRBV7-9 and TRBJ1-1, with 8 nucleotides matching TRBD1. The CDR3 has 15 amino acids. Germline V gives CDR1 SEHNR, CDR2 FQNEAQ (reference sequence). The V segment lost 2 bases and the J segment 4 bases; nucleotides outside the gene matches: 6. The CDR3 DNA reads TGTGCCAGCAGCTTATTCGACAGGGGAGGCACTGAAGCTTTCTTT. Protein product: CASSLFDRGGTEAFF.

The chain combines TRBV7-2 with TRBJ1-1, with 7 bases aligning to TRBD1. V lost 5 bases and J lost 3; bases outside the gene matches: 3. This CDR3 has 13 amino acids. Germline V gene data show CDR1 as SGHTA and CDR2 as FQGNSA. This CDR3 is CASSQTGDTEAFF. CDR3 DNA sequence: TGTGCCAGCAGCCAAACAGGGGACACTGAAGCTTTCTTT.

This clone appeared a single time. The chain joins TRBV5-1 to TRBJ1-4, with D uncertain. Germline values: CDR1 SGHRS, CDR2 YFSETQ. This CDR3 has 14 amino acids. With 0 bases removed from V and 0 bases from J, the gap between germline ends came to 3 bases. CDR3 coding DNA: TGCGCCAGCAGCTTGGACGCAACTAATGAAAAACTGTTTTTT. Its protein is CASSLDATNEKLFF.

The chain recombines TRBV4-3 with TRBJ2-1, with D maybe TRBD1 (6 bases). V was cut by 1 base and J by 6 bases, with 16 bases left in between. This CDR3 comprises 16 residues. CDR1 LGHNA and CDR2 YSLEER come from the germline V gene. CDR3 sequence (DNA): TGCGCCAGCAGCCAAGCCCCACAGGGTGGTATCAATGAGCAGTTCTTC. Translated, it gives CASSQAPQGGINEQFF.

On this clone itself: One junction end disagrees with the germline gene, perhaps due to a read error. The chain links TRBV11-1 to TRBJ1-1, with no clear D. This CDR3 contains 14 residues. Germline CDR1 reads SGHAT; CDR2 reads FQDESV (reference sequence). The CDR3: CASSVAYMNTEAFF. CDR3 nucleotides: TGTGCCAGCAGCGTAGCGTATATGAACACTGAAGCTTTCTTT.

This chain links TRBV24-1 with TRBJ2-1; 7 nucleotides line up with TRBD1. Germline V lookup: CDR1 KGHDR, CDR2 SFDVKD. The ends lost 4 bases at V and 5 bases at J; junction bases unmatched: 1. The CDR3 sequence is 13 residues long. CDR3 coding DNA: TGTGCCACCAGTGACACAGGGGACAATGAGCAGTTCTTC. Protein sequence: CATSDTGDNEQFF.

The V and J genes are TRBV4-3 and TRBJ1-2; D possibly corresponds to TRBD1 (6 bases). Germline CDR1 reads LGHNA; CDR2 reads YSLEER. There are 15 residues in the CDR3. With 1 base removed from V and 2 bases from J, the gap between germline ends came to 11 bases. CDR3 DNA: TGCGCCAGCAGCCAAGTCACAGGGATGAACTATGGCTACACCTTC. Its translation: CASSQVTGMNYGYTF.